This T cell receptor (beta chain) was sequenced during a study of cytomegalovirus exposure and HLA in healthy donors. Study-wide context: Genotyping showed around four fifths of roughly 400 donors falling in the Caucasian-associated ancestry cluster. Overall study findings and caveats: Presence/absence analysis assumed near-uniform sequencing depth across donors. Sequencing likely caused a cluster of highly shared sequence variants. Upon later analysis, HLA-associated TCR beta chains proved more clonally expanded than other, equally common chains.

Amplification used 60 Vbeta primers and 13 Jbeta primers. The method was immunoSEQ multiplex PCR; TCRdb's version includes in-frame clones alone and lacks a portion of them. The sample has 110,000 to 150,000 clones. Concerning this clone itself: The antigen remains unidentified.

V was cut by 4 bases and J by 8 bases, with 24 bases left in between. This CDR3 comprises 16 residues. Germline V gene data show CDR1 as SGHDT and CDR2 as YYEEEE. Sample: PBMCs. The chain is built from TRBV5-6 and TRBJ1-2; D gene uncertain. The TCR was taken from a male donor in good health and CMV-seronegative. CDR3 in DNA: TGTGCCAGCAGCACCACGGGCGGGGTTGAAGCTAGGGGCTACACCTTC. It yields the protein CASSTTGGVEARGYTF.